This T cell receptor beta chain is from a study of cytomegalovirus exposure and HLA in healthy donors. Study overall: About 179 million T cells yielded 110 million or so unique TCR beta sequences in earlier analysis.

Study-wide findings and caveats: The classifier reportedly diagnosed cytomegalovirus status with high specificity and sensitivity. The authors later linked a missense DCLRE1C variant to TCR beta V- and J-gene trimming.

Vbeta (60) and Jbeta (13) primers were used in the PCR. Sequenced by immunoSEQ multiplex PCR; TCRdb stores in-frame clones only, minus some. This table holds roughly 120,000 clones, 65% found once. Comment on this clone: Its target is not known.

Sequencing used PBMCs. The sequence was collected from a woman aged 40 to 50 in good health and CMV-seropositive.

The CDR3: CASSVSYNEQFF. The CDR3 DNA sequence: TGTGCCAGTAGTGTCAGCTACAATGAGCAGTTCTTC. The chain couples TRBV19 to TRBJ2-1; D unresolved. Germline assignment: CDR1 LNHDA and CDR2 SQIVND (reference sequence). V was clipped by 5 bases and J by 3 bases, with 5 bases between them. The length of the CDR3 is 12 residues.